Below, 30 T cell receptor beta chains from the same sample are listed, as sequenced in a study of T cells after yellow fever vaccination (dated by TCRdb to about 2019). Per the publication, the treatment or condition label means: live attenuated yellow fever vaccine strain. Libraries were built with 5' RACE. Sequencing was performed on an Illumina NovaSeq 6000. TCRdb trimmed the raw reads at Q25, called clones with MiXCR and kept productive beta chains. Rows are unified per CDR3 protein, each entry keeping the most common DNA and genes. Counted in this sample were a few hundred thousand distinct CDR3 sequences; roughly an eighth of them appeared once. The ten largest account for about 3% of the sample. Specimen: CD4+ T cells sorted from PBMCs, collected 15 days after the yellow fever booster vaccination. These TCRs come from a man aged 18 to 30 who received the YFV17D yellow fever vaccine.

This clonotype was counted a few times. V usage is TRBV12-3 or TRBV12-4 and J usage is TRBJ2-2; the D gene is possibly TRBD2 (5 bases). V gave up 7 bases and J gave up 2 bases, with 17 bases separating them. This CDR3 comprises 16 residues. CDR3 loop: CASTHSGGRNTGELFF. Written as DNA, the CDR3 is TGTGCCAGCACCCATTCTGGCGGGCGAAACACCGGGGAGCTGTTTTTT.

This chain links TRBV7-3 with TRBJ1-1; D is possibly TRBD1 (6 bases). The V end lost 5 bases, the J end lost 3 bases, and 19 bases lay between the germline ends. CDR1 is SGHTA and CDR2 is FQGTGA in the germline V gene. The CDR3 is 16 amino acids. The CDR3 protein is CASSRRAGATDTEAFF. The CDR3 DNA is TGTGCCAGCAGCCGAAGGGCAGGGGCTACGGACACTGAAGCTTTCTTT.

A few counts support this clonotype. The chain is built from TRBV3-1 and TRBJ1-2; D not resolved. The V gene's germline CDR1 is LGHDT and CDR2 YNNKEL (reference sequence). The V end lost 1 base, the J end lost 4 bases, and 16 bases lay between the germline ends. The length of the CDR3 is 16 residues. The CDR3 spells CASSQGPRTETYGYTF. The DNA for the CDR3 is TGTGCCAGCAGCCAAGGTCCACGGACTGAGACCTATGGCTACACCTTC.

The gene calls are TRBV11-2 and TRBJ2-5; a weak D match, TRBD1 (7 bases). The germline gives CDR1 SGHAT, CDR2 FQNNGV. Trimming took 0 bases from V and 5 from J, leaving 10 bases between them. The CDR3 runs to 14 residues. For the CDR3, the DNA is TGTGCCAGCAGCTTAGAAGCAGGGGGGGAGACCCAGTACTTC. It encodes CASSLEAGGETQYF.

The rearrangement uses TRBV24-1 and TRBJ1-5; D not resolved. CDR3 length: 16 residues. Per the germline V gene, CDR1 is KGHDR and CDR2 is SFDVKD. With 4 bases removed from V and 0 bases from J, the gap between germline ends came to 12 bases. The CDR3 nucleotides are TGTGCCACCAGTGACCCCCACAAAGATAGCAATCAGCCCCAGCATTTT. Translating gives CATSDPHKDSNQPQHF.

This clonotype was detected many times. CDR3 amino acids: CASSLRGTEKLFF. CDR3 nucleotide sequence: TGTGCCAGCAGCTTGAGGGGAACAGAAAAACTGTTTTTT. The chain uses TRBV5-6 and TRBJ1-4, with a tentative D call TRBD1 (5 bases). Germline-derived CDR1 and CDR2 are SGHDT and YYEEEE. The V end was cut by 1 base, the J end by 8 bases, with 9 bases between. This CDR3 is 13 amino acids long.

This clonotype appeared a few times. The chain carries TRBV13 and TRBJ1-1; D is undetermined. The CDR3 sequence is 13 residues long. Germline CDR1 PRHDT, CDR2 FYEKMQ (reference sequence). Trimming removed 5 bases at V and 1 base at J, with 8 bases between. CDR3 sequence (DNA): TGTGCCAGCAGCGCCCGGGGGAACACTGAAGCTTTCTTT. It codes for CASSARGNTEAFF.

The rearrangement uses TRBV7-8 and TRBJ1-1, with D tentatively TRBD1 (5 bases). CDR1 is SGHVS and CDR2 is FQNEAQ in the germline V gene. CDR3 length: 16 amino acids. Trimming left V 1 base short and J 5 bases short, with 17 bases between. CDR3 coding DNA: TGTGCCAGCAGCTTAGTTGGGGCGTGGGGGACGACTGAAGCTTTCTTT. Translation gives CASSLVGAWGTTEAFF.

Comments on this clonotype: Given a much more abundant clone one base away, this may be a read error. The V and J genes are TRBV4-2 and TRBJ1-1; D is possibly TRBD1 (6 bases). Per the germline V gene, CDR1 is LGHNA and CDR2 is YNFKEQ. The CDR3 contains 13 residues. The V end was cut by 5 bases, the J end by 3 bases, with 10 bases between. CDR3 amino acids: CASSSDSDTEAFF. CDR3 nucleotides: TGTGCCAGCAGCTCGGACAGTGACACTGAAGCTTTCTTT.

The V call is TRBV12-3 or TRBV12-4, the J call TRBJ2-1; weak D call: TRBD1 (6 bases). Trimming cost V 8 bases and J 5 bases, with 13 bases left between them. The CDR3 length is 13 residues. The CDR3 spells CASQGTIHNEQFF. CDR3 in DNA: TGTGCCAGCCAGGGGACGATCCACAATGAGCAGTTCTTC.

This clonotype was found many times. This sequence joins TRBV27 and TRBJ1-1; 10 bases fit TRBD1. Germline CDR1 MNHEY, CDR2 SMNVEV (reference sequence). This CDR3 has 14 residues. The trim removed 5 bases at V and 9 bases at J, leaving 9 bases unmatched. The DNA for the CDR3 is TGTGCCAGCAGTGCCGCCGGGACAGGGGAGAAAGCTTTCTTT. Amino acid sequence: CASSAAGTGEKAFF.

The V call is TRBV9, the J call TRBJ2-2; D may be TRBD1 (6 bases). Germline loops: CDR1 SGDLS, CDR2 YYNGEE. The V and J ends lost 7 bases and 4 bases respectively, with 14 bases between them. The CDR3 extends over 14 amino acids. This CDR3 reads CASGPTGSTGELFF. The CDR3 DNA is TGTGCCAGCGGGCCCACAGGGAGCACCGGGGAGCTGTTTTTT.

This clonotype showed up just a few times. The chain is built from TRBV20-1 and TRBJ2-5; TRBD2 might be the D (6 bases). With 5 bases removed from V and 4 bases from J, the gap between germline ends came to 11 bases. Germline V gene sequence: CDR1 DFQATT, CDR2 SNEGSKA (reference sequence). The CDR3 is made up of 12 amino acids. As DNA, the CDR3 is TGCAGTGCTCGGGACTCCTTAGAGACCCAGTACTTC. As protein: CSARDSLETQYF.

This clonotype was detected only a few times. CDR3 protein: CASGGTEGDTQYF. CDR3 sequence (DNA): TGTGCTAGTGGGGGGACCGAGGGAGATACGCAGTATTTT. This chain joins TRBV12-5 and TRBJ2-3; D is perhaps TRBD1 or TRBD2 (5 bases each). V was cut by 6 bases and J by 5 bases, with 12 bases left in between. Germline CDR1 and CDR2: LGHNT and FRNRAP. The CDR3 contains 13 residues. The full variable domain, its missing parts supplied by reference TRBV12-5 and TRBJ2-3, is DARVTQTPRHKVTEMGQEVTMRCQPILGHNTVFWYRQTMMQGLELLAYFRNRAPLDDSGMPKDRFSAEMPDATLATLKIQPSEPRDSAVYFCASGGTEGDTQYFGPGTRLTVL.

The sample holds a few counts of this clonotype. The chain combines TRBV20-1 with TRBJ2-3, with 9 bases matching TRBD2. After removal of 3 bases from V and 1 base from J, the junction contained 5 bases not matched to a gene. The CDR3 runs to 15 residues. CDR1 DFQATT and CDR2 SNEGSKA come from the germline V gene (reference sequence). Written as DNA, the CDR3 is TGCAGTGCTAGTAAAGCGGGGGGCCGCACAGATACGCAGTATTTT. Protein sequence: CSASKAGGRTDTQYF.

The CDR3: CASSLIVRGSRPDTQYF. The CDR3 DNA reads as TGTGCCAGCAGCTTAATTGTGCGGGGCTCCCGGCCAGATACGCAGTATTTT. The V and J genes are TRBV7-8 and TRBJ2-3; perhaps TRBD2 as D (6 bases). V was shortened by 2 bases and J by 4 bases, with 19 bases between the two germline ends. The CDR3 contains 17 residues. The V gene's germline CDR1 is SGHVS and CDR2 FQNEAQ.

The sample holds many counts of this clonotype. The rearrangement joins TRBV18 to TRBJ1-6, with unresolved D. The CDR3 sequence is 13 residues long. Germline V gives CDR1 KGHSH, CDR2 LQKENI. V shed 8 bases and J shed 0 bases, with 5 bases lying between them. Written as DNA, the CDR3 is TGTGCCAGCGGTGACTCCTATAATTCACCCCTCCACTTT. It specifies CASGDSYNSPLHF.

The table lists this clonotype with a few counts. The chain couples TRBV5-1 to TRBJ1-2; TRBD1 agrees at 7 bases. The ends lost 5 bases at V and 4 bases at J; junction bases unmatched: 11. The CDR3 runs 15 residues. Looked up from germline, CDR1 is SGHRS and CDR2 is YFSETQ. For the CDR3, the DNA is TGCGCCAGCAGTGACCTTCAGGGGGTAGGCTATGGCTACACCTTC. This sequence encodes CASSDLQGVGYGYTF.

The chain couples TRBV7-2 to TRBJ1-2, with 9 bases fitting TRBD1. This CDR3 is built from 15 residues. Germline V gene sequence: CDR1 SGHTA, CDR2 FQGNSA. Trimming took 5 bases from V and 8 from J; bases not matched to a gene: 12. CDR3 sequence reads: CASSRNGQGLYGYTF. In DNA form, the CDR3 reads TGTGCCAGCAGCAGGAATGGACAGGGGCTCTACGGCTACACCTTC.

The chain combines TRBV5-1 with TRBJ2-4; 10 positions agree with TRBD1. CDR3 size: 16 residues. Germline V gene lookup returns CDR1 SGHRS and CDR2 YFSETQ. V gave up 6 bases and J gave up 1 base; unmatched junction bases: 7. The CDR3: CASMPGQGLAKNIQYF. CDR3 in DNA: TGCGCCAGCATGCCGGGACAGGGGTTGGCCAAAAACATTCAGTACTTC.

The chain carries TRBV6-6 and TRBJ1-1; D is unresolved. Looked up from germline, CDR1 is MNHNY and CDR2 is SVGAGI (reference sequence). Trimming cost V 6 bases and J 1 base, with 12 bases left between them. This CDR3 is 14 amino acids long. The CDR3 loop reads CASRQDGTNTEAFF. CDR3 DNA sequence: TGTGCCAGCAGACAAGACGGTACGAACACTGAAGCTTTCTTT.

This clonotype was seen only once. The rearrangement uses TRBV7-2 and TRBJ2-2, with D maybe TRBD2 (5 bases). Germline assignment: CDR1 SGHTA and CDR2 FQGNSA. This CDR3 is 15 amino acids long. The V gene lost 8 bases and the J gene lost 6 bases, with 19 bases spanning the gap. The CDR3: CASASGWTRAGELFF. CDR3 bases: TGTGCCAGCGCGTCCGGATGGACGAGGGCCGGGGAGCTGTTTTTT.

This clonotype has only a few counts. V and J are TRBV5-1 and TRBJ2-2; 8 positions match TRBD2. After removal of 5 bases from V and 4 bases from J, the junction contained 10 bases not matched to a gene. The CDR3 runs 16 residues. Germline CDR1 is SGHRS and CDR2 is YFSETQ. The DNA of the CDR3 is TGCGCCAGCAGTCTGATGGCGGGGGGCCCCACCGGGGAGCTGTTTTTT. This translates into CASSLMAGGPTGELFF. Looking up the rest from reference TRBV5-1 and TRBJ2-2 gives the full variable domain: KAGVTQTPRYLIKTRGQQVTLSCSPISGHRSVSWYQQTPGQGLQFLFEYFSETQRNKGNFPGRFSGRQFSNSRSEMNVSTLELGDSALYLCASSLMAGGPTGELFFGEGSRLTVL.

The chain is built from TRBV6-1 and TRBJ2-7, with 8 bases matching TRBD1. This CDR3 comprises 17 residues. In germline, CDR1 is MNHNS, CDR2 SASEGT. The V gene end was trimmed by 6 bases and the J gene end by 3 bases; junction bases not matched to a gene: 16. This CDR3 reads CASRVTGAPDSGYEQYF. DNA for the CDR3: TGTGCCAGCAGGGTGACAGGGGCCCCCGACAGTGGCTACGAGCAGTACTTC.

This clonotype was seen a handful of times. The J gene is TRBJ1-5, the V gene TRBV7-3; D is unclear. Trimming removed 7 bases from V and 9 bases from J, with 28 bases in between. The CDR3 consists of 17 residues. Germline CDR1 SGHTA, CDR2 FQGTGA. The CDR3 coding sequence is TGTGCCAGCATCCTGACGCTGCAATCAGCCCCAGTTAGGCCCCAGCATTTT. It encodes CASILTLQSAPVRPQHF. The full variable domain, its missing parts supplied by reference TRBV7-3 and TRBJ1-5, is GAGVSQTPSNKVTEKGKYVELRCDPISGHTALYWYRQSLGQGPEFLIYFQGTGAADDSGLPNDRFFAVRPEGSVSTLKIQRTERGDSAVYLCASILTLQSAPVRPQHFGDGTRLSIL.

At least ten counts were recorded for this clonotype. V usage is TRBV11-2 and J usage is TRBJ2-5; no clear D. V lost 1 base to trimming and J lost 2 bases, with 11 bases between them. Germline V CDR1 and CDR2: SGHAT, FQNNGV. The CDR3 extends over 15 amino acids. CDR3 loop: CASSLGLVVQETQYF. In DNA, the CDR3 is TGTGCCAGCAGCTTAGGTTTGGTGGTTCAAGAGACCCAGTACTTC.

On this clonotype itself: At one end the junction does not follow the germline gene, possibly because of a read error. This rearrangement joins TRBV18 to TRBJ1-4, with D uncertain. Germline values: CDR1 KGHSH, CDR2 LQKENI. The CDR3 length is 14 residues. The CDR3 nucleotides are TGTGCCAGCTCACCACTTTCAACTAATGTAAAACTGTTTTTT. Amino acid sequence: CASSPLSTNVKLFF.

The rearrangement links TRBV2 to TRBJ2-2; TRBD2 matches at 9 bases. In germline, CDR1 is SNHLY, CDR2 FYNNEI. J lost 2 bases, V lost 4 bases, and 2 bases had no gene match. There are 15 residues in the CDR3. The CDR3, as DNA: TGTGCCAGCAGTGCCGGGACTAGCAACACCGGGGAGCTGTTTTTT. Residues: CASSAGTSNTGELFF.

The chain recombines TRBV5-4 with TRBJ2-2, with TRBD2 matching 9 bases. CDR1 and CDR2 (germline): SGHNT, YYREEE (reference sequence). The CDR3 totals 17 residues. Trimming at V came to 0 bases and at J to 7 bases, leaving 10 bases not matched to a gene. The CDR3 bases are TGTGCCAGCAGCTTGGGAGGAGCTAGCGGGGCTGTCGGGGAGCTGTTTTTT. This translates into CASSLGGASGAVGELFF.

This clonotype came up a few times. At one of its ends the junction is not consistent with the germline gene, which may arise from a read error. The chain recombines TRBV5-6 with TRBJ1-1, with 10 bases aligning to TRBD1. Germline values: CDR1 SGHDT, CDR2 YYEEEE. The CDR3 runs to 14 residues. CDR3 protein: CASRETGGNTEAFF. Here the CDR3 DNA reads TGTGCAAGCAGGGAGACAGGGGGCAACACTGAAGCTTTCTTT.